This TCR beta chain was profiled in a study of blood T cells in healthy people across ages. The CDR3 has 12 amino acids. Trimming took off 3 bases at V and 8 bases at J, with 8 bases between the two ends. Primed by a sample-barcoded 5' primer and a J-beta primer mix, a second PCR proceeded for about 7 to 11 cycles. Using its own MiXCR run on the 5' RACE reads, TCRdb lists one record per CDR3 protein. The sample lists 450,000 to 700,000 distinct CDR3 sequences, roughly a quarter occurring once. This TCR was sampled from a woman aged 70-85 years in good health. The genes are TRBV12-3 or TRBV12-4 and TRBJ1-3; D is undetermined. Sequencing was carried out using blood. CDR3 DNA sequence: TGTGCCAGCAGTTTCAGAAAACACACCATATATTTT. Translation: CASSFRKHTIYF.